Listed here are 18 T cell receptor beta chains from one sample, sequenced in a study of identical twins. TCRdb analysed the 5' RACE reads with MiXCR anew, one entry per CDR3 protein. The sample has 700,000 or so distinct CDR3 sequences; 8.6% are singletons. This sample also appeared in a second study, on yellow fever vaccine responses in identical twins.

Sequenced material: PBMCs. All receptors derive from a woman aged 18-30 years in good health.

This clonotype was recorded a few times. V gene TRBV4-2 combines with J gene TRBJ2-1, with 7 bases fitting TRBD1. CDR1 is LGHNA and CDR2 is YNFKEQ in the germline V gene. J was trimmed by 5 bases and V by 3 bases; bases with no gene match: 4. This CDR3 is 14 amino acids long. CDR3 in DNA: TGTGCCAGCAGCCATAATCAGGGGGACAATGAGCAGTTCTTC. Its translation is CASSHNQGDNEQFF.

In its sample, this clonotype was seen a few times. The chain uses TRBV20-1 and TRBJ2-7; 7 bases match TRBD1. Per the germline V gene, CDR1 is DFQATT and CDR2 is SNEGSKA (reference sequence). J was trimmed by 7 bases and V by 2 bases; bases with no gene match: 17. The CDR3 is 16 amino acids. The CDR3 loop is CSARSTGSLPVWEQYF. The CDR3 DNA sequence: TGCAGTGCTAGATCGACAGGGAGTCTACCTGTGTGGGAGCAGTACTTC.

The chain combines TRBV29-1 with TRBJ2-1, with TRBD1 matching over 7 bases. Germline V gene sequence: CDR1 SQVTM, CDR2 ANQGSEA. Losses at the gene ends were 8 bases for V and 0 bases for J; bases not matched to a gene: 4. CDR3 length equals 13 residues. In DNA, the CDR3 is TGCAGCACCGGACAGGACTCCTACAATGAGCAGTTCTTC. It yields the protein CSTGQDSYNEQFF.

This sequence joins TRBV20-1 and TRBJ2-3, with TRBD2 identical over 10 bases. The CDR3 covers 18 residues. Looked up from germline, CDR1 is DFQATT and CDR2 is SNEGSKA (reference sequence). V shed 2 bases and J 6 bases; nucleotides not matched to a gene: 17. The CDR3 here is CSARSYVGAGGYKDTQYF. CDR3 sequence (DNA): TGCAGTGCTAGATCTTACGTCGGAGCGGGGGGGTACAAGGATACGCAGTATTTT.

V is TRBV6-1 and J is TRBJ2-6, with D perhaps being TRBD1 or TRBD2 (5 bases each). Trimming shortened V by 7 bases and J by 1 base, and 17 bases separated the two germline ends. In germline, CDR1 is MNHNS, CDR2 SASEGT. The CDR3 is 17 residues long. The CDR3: CASTPWGTKSGANVLTF. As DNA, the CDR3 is TGTGCCAGCACCCCCTGGGGGACGAAGTCTGGGGCCAACGTCCTGACTTTC.

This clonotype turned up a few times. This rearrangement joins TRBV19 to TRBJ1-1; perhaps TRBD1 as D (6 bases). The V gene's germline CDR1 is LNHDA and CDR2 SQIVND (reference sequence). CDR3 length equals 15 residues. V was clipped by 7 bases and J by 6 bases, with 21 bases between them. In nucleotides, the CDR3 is TGTGCCAGTACCGTATCCACAGGGTTGATCGCTGAAGCTTTCTTT. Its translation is CASTVSTGLIAEAFF.

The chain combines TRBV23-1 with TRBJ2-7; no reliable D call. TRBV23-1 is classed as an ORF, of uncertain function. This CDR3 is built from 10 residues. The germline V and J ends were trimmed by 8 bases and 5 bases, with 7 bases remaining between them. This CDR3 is CASSVHEQYF. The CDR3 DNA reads TGCGCCAGCTCTGTTCACGAGCAGTACTTC.

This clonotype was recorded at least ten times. In DNA, the CDR3 is TGTGCCAGCAGCTTCGGGACTAGCGAAATTACCGGGGAGCTGTTTTTT. Its protein is CASSFGTSEITGELFF. The chain has TRBV7-8 and TRBJ2-2; TRBD2 agrees at 10 bases. CDR1 is SGHVS and CDR2 is FQNEAQ in the germline V gene. The CDR3 has 16 residues. The J segment lost 5 bases and the V segment lost 3 bases, leaving 6 bases of the junction unmatched.

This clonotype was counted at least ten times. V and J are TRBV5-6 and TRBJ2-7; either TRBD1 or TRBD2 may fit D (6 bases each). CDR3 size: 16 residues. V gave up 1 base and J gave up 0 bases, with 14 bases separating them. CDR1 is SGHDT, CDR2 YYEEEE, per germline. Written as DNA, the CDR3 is TGTGCCAGCAGCTTGTCGGGCGAGGGGGGCTCCTACGAGCAGTACTTC. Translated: CASSLSGEGGSYEQYF.

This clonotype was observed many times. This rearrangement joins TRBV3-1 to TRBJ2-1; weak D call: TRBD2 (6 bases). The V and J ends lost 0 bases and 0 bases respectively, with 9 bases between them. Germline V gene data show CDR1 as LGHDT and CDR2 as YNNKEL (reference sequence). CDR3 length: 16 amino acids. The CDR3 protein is CASSQEGGSSYNEQFF. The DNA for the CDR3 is TGTGCCAGCAGCCAAGAGGGGGGAAGCTCCTACAATGAGCAGTTCTTC.

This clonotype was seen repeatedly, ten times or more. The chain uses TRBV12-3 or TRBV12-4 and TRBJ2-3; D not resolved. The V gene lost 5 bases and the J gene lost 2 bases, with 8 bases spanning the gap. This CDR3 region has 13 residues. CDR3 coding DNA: TGTGCCAGCAGTAGTACTCCCACAGATACGCAGTATTTT. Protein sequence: CASSSTPTDTQYF.

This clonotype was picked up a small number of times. CDR3 DNA sequence: TGTGCCAGCAGTTACTCGATTTGGGGCAGGGAGGACACTGAAGCTTTCTTT. Protein product: CASSYSIWGREDTEAFF. The J gene is TRBJ1-1, the V gene TRBV6-5; tentative D call: TRBD1 (5 bases). V lost 0 bases, J lost 3 bases, and 17 bases lay in between. Germline V CDR1 and CDR2: MNHEY, SVGAGI. The CDR3 extends over 17 amino acids.

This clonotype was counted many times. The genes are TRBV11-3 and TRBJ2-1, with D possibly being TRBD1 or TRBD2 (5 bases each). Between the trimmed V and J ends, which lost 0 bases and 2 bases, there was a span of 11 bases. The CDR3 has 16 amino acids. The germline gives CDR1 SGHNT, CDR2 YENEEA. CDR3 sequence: CASSLEAGSPYNEQFF. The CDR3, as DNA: TGTGCCAGCAGCTTAGAAGCAGGGAGTCCCTACAATGAGCAGTTCTTC.

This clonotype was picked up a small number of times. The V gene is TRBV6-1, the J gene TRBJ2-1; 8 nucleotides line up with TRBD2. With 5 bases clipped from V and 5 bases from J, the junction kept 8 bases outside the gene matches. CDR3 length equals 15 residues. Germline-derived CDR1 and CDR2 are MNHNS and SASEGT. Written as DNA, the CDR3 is TGTGCCAGCAGTCCGATGGGACTAGATAACAATGAGCAGTTCTTC. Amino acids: CASSPMGLDNNEQFF.

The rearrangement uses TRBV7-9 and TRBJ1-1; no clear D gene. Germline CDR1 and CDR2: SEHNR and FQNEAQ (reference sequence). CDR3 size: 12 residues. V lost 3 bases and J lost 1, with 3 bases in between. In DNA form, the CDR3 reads TGTGCCAGCAGCTTTCAGAACACTGAAGCTTTCTTT. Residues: CASSFQNTEAFF. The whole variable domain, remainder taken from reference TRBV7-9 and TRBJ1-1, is DTGVSQNPRHKITKRGQNVTFRCDPISEHNRLYWYRQTLGQGPEFLTYFQNEAQLEKSRLLSDRFSAERPKGSFSTLEIQRTEQGDSAMYLCASSFQNTEAFFGQGTRLTVV.

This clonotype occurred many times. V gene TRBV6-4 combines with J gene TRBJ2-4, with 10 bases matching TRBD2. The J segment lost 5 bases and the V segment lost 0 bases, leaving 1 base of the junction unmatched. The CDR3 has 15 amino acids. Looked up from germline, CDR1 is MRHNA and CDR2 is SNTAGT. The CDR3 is CASSDSAGGQNIQYF. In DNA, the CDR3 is TGTGCCAGCAGTGACTCAGCGGGGGGGCAAAACATTCAGTACTTC.

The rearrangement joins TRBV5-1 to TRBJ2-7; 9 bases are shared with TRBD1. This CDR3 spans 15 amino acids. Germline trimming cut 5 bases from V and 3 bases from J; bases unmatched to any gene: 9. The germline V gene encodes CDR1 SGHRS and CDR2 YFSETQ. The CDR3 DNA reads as TGCGCCAGCAGGGCCCACAGGGGGCAGGTCTACGAGCAGTACTTC. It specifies CASRAHRGQVYEQYF.

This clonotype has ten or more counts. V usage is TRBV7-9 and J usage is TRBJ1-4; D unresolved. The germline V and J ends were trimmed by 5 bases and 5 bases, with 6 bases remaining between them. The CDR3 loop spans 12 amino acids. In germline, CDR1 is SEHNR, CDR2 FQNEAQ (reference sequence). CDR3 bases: TGTGCCAGCAGCCGCCCGAATGAAAAACTGTTTTTT. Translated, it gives CASSRPNEKLFF.